This T cell receptor beta chain was profiled in a study of cytomegalovirus exposure and HLA in healthy donors. The overall study: Out of roughly 200 million T cells, an earlier analysis found around 110 million unique TCR beta sequences in total.

Whole-study findings and limits: An analysis was carried out later, and it reportedly showed fewer N-insertions in an Asian-associated ancestry cluster than the approximately 700-donor mean. The authors listed approximately 150 TCR beta chains as cytomegalovirus-associated.

On this clone: Its target is unknown.

The PCR used 60 Vbeta and 13 Jbeta primers. Data came from immunoSEQ multiplex PCR; TCRdb stores just in-frame clones and leaves some out. This table lists some 120,000 clones. The specimen was PBMCs. The receptor's source is a woman aged 55-70 years in good health and CMV-seronegative.

The CDR3 DNA sequence: TGTGCCAGCAGTGAACCCGCAGGGGGTGGCGGCTACACCTTC. The encoded protein is CASSEPAGGGGYTF. V is TRBV6-1 and J is TRBJ1-2; 7 positions agree with TRBD1. V was pared by 2 bases and J by 8 bases, with 8 bases of the junction left unmatched. Germline values: CDR1 MNHNS, CDR2 SASEGT. This CDR3 contains 14 residues.